This T cell receptor (beta chain) was recorded in a study of graft-versus-host responses after intestinal transplantation (dated by TCRdb to the early 2020s). Background on the whole study: Recipients received multivisceral, liver-intestinal, or isolated intestinal transplants. Bulk TCR-beta CDR3 sequencing was used to track graft-versus-host and host-versus-graft alloreactive T cell clones in the graft, circulation and bone marrow after intestinal transplantation. All recipients received anti-thymocyte globulin induction followed by maintenance tacrolimus and steroids for about three years. To identify alloreactive clones, pre-transplant mixed lymphocyte reaction products were sequenced and compared with unstimulated pre-transplant donor and recipient T cells. A cohort of 24 intestinal transplant recipients, including one retransplant, was enrolled, and a few patients lacking pretransplant specimens were excluded. A peak of at least 4% donor T cells among recipient peripheral blood mononuclear cells was the definition used for donor T cell macrochimerism. Rather than being sequenced by the commercial service, samples from three later patients were sequenced in-house on an Illumina MiSeq and processed with MiXCR.

The time point label for this specimen denotes: cells obtained before transplantation from donor or recipient. CD3+CD4+ and CD3+CD8+ populations were FACS-sorted from unstimulated pre-transplant donor and recipient cells taken from spleen or lymph nodes. Study-level results and caveats: Early after transplant, peak levels of circulating GvH clones were found to be associated with declines in HvG clones. Conclusions were limited by the relatively low number and heterogeneity of intestinal transplant patients. In the allografts of patients with donor T cell macrochimerism, GvH to HvG T cell clonal ratios were high. GvH clones were detected in recipient bone marrow, and some of these GvH clones were observed earlier in ileal mucosa or blood, consistent with an intestinal mucosal origin.

The receptor library was made with the immunoSEQ multiplex PCR assay. For most patients, genomic DNA was isolated with the Qiagen DNeasy Blood and Tissue Kit and shipped frozen to Adaptive Biotechnologies for TCR sequencing. For most patients, high-throughput TCR-beta CDR3 sequencing of genomic DNA was performed by Adaptive Biotechnologies. The study's own analysis went as follows. TCR sequencing data were retrieved from Adaptive's ImmunoSEQ software for 18 patients, whereas three other patients were processed with MiXCR and VDJtools. CD4 versus CD8 sorting errors were corrected by removing sequences found in both subsets at a frequency ratio below 5:1. CDR3 nucleotide sequences shared between donor and recipient were removed because the origin of such sequences could not be assigned. To count as alloreactive, a clone needed at least 2-fold expansion over unstimulated cells and a minimum CFSE-low frequency of 0.002% (template counts) or 0.001% (read counts). Clones detected in sequenced pre-transplant spleen, lymph node, or MLR CFSE-low populations of the donor or recipient were defined as mappable. The cumulative frequency of alloreactive clones was calculated as a percentage of all sequences, weighted by copy number. TCRdb's version of the immuneACCESS table is confined to in-frame rearrangements and falls short of the full clone set. An unresolved V gene accounts for under half of the shortfall where checked; the remainder is of unknown origin. That table is the source of V, J and clone size, and D and trimming were worked out from the DNA. This sample comprises about 70,000 clones, over 85% of them detected only once. In total, the top ten clones hold over 0.45% of the sample.

V is cut by 4 bases and J by 3 bases, and the space between the germline ends is 10 bases. From the cysteine up to the phenylalanine, the CDR3 has a length of 13 residues. Here the CDR3 DNA is all that survives: 39 bases in frame from base 1. CDR1 and CDR2 are read off the germline V gene as SGHRS and YFSETQ. A word on this clone: The antigen it binds to is not known. No much larger clonotype is one base removed from it; base qualities were not supplied.

The receptor comes from a human donor who received an intestinal transplant. Here the sequenced sample was unstimulated CD8+ T cells sorted from spleen or lymph node cells, taken before intestinal transplant. The chain employs TRBV5-1 and TRBJ1-2; the D segment could be TRBD1, given 6 matching bases. The sequence in DNA is TGCGCCAGCAGCCTGGACAGCTACTATGGCTACACCTTC. Its product reads: CASSLDSYYGYTF.